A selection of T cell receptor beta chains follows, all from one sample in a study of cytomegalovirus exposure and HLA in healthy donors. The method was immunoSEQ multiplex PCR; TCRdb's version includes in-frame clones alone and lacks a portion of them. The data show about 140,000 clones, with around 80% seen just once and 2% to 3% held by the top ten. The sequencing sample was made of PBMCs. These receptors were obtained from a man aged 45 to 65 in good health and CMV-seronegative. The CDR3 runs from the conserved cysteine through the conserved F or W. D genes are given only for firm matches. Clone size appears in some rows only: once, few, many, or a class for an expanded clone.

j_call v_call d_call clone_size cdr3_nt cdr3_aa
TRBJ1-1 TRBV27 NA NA TGTGCCAGCAGTTTAGGGTCGAGGCTCGCTGAAGCTTTCTTT CASSLGSRLAEAFF
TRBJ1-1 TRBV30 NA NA TGTGCCTGGAGTGTACTCTCAGGGGCGAACACTGAAGCTTTCTTT CAWSVLSGANTEAFF
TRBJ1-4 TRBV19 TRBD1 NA TGTGCCAGTAGACCTCACAGGGGGCAGAATGAAAAACTGTTTTTT CASRPHRGQNEKLFF
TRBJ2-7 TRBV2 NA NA TGTGCCAGCAGTAAAGACAGGAGCTCCTACGAGCAGTACTTC CASSKDRSSYEQYF
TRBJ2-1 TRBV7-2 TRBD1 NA TGTGCCAGCAGGCTAGGGACAGCCGAGCAGTTCTTC CASRLGTAEQFF
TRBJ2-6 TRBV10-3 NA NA TGTGCCATCAGTGCGGGACTGCTCTCTGGGGCCAACGTCCTGACTTTC CAISAGLLSGANVLTF
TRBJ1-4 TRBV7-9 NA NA TGTGCCAGCAGGTCGGGGGGAAGGTCAACTAATGAAAAACTGTTTTTT CASRSGGRSTNEKLFF
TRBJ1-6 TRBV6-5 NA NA TGTGCCACCTCCTTGGGGCCCCTAACAACACCCCTCCACTTT CATSLGPLTTPLHF
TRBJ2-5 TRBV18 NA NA TGTGCCAGCTCACCCGCGGCAGAGACCCAGTACTTC CASSPAAETQYF
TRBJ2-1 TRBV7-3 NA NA TGTGCCAGCAGCTTAGACAGCAACAATGAGCAGTTCTTC CASSLDSNNEQFF
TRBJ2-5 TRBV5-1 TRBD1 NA TGCGCCAGCAGCTTGGCAACGACAGGGGGCGAGACCCAGTACTTC CASSLATTGGETQYF
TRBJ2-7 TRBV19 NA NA TGTGCCAGTAGTCTAGCAGGAGGGACGAGCTACGAGCAGTACTTC CASSLAGGTSYEQYF
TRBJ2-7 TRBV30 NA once TGTGCCTGGCGACATGCCTCCTACGAGCAGTACTTC CAWRHASYEQYF
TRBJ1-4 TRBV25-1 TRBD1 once TGTGCCAGCAGTGATCCGACAGGGTATCGTGAAAAACTGTTTTTT CASSDPTGYREKLFF
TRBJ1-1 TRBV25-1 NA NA TGTGCCAGCAGTGCCACAGGGTCCACTGAAGCTTTCTTT CASSATGSTEAFF
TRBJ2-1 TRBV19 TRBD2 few TGTGCCAGTAGTAAGTCCAGGACTAGCGGGGGGGCCAATGAGCAGTTCTTC CASSKSRTSGGANEQFF
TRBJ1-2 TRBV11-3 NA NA TGTGCCAGCAGCTTGAACCGGGATAGCAGGGGCTACACCTTC CASSLNRDSRGYTF
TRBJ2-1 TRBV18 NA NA TGTGCCAGCTCTACCACCTCTGAGGTCCGCGGTGAGCAGTTCTTC CASSTTSEVRGEQFF
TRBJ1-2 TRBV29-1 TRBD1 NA TGCAGCGTACGGGACAGGGGTCAGCCGAGCTATGGCTACACCTTC CSVRDRGQPSYGYTF
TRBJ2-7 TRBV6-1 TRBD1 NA TGTGCCAGCGTTCGGACAGGGGCCTACGAGCAGTACTTC CASVRTGAYEQYF
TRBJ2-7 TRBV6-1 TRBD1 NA TGTGCCAGCAGGGCCGGGACAGGGTCCTACGAGCAGTACTTC CASRAGTGSYEQYF
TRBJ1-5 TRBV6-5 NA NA TGTGCCAGCAGAACAGGGCCCAATCAGCCCCAGCATTTT CASRTGPNQPQHF
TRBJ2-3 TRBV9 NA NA TGTGCCAGCAGTAGGGCGGGCAGCACAGATACGCAGTATTTT CASSRAGSTDTQYF
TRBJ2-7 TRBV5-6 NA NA TGTGCCAGCAGCTCTAGACAGAAGTTCTACGAGCAGTACTTC CASSSRQKFYEQYF
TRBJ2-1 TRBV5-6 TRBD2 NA TGTGCCAGCAGCTCCCTAGCGGGGGACTACAATGAGCAGTTCTTC CASSSLAGDYNEQFF
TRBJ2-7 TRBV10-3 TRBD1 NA TGTGCCTCACGGGACAGCAGCTCCTACGAGCAGTACTTC CASRDSSSYEQYF
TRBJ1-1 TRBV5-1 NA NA TGCGCCAGCAGTTCTCAGGGCCAAGAAGCTTTCTTT CASSSQGQEAFF
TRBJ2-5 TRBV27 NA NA TGTGCCAGCAGTTTAGGTAGACTGGGGACCCAGTACTTC CASSLGRLGTQYF
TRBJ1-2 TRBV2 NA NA TGTGCCAGCAGTGAAGAAATGACAGGTACTGGAGGCTACACCTTC CASSEEMTGTGGYTF
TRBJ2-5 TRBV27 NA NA TGTGCCAGCAGTTACGGGACAAGGAAAGGAGGGGGGGGAGAGACCCAGTACTTC CASSYGTRKGGGGETQYF
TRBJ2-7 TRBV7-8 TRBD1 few TGTGCCAGCAGCACGCGCGGGACAGGAACCTACGAGCAGTACTTC CASSTRGTGTYEQYF
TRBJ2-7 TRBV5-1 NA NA TGCGCCAGCGCTTTGAACCCGGGACTCCTTGTCGAGCAGTACTTC CASALNPGLLVEQYF
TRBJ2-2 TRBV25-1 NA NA TGTGCCAGCAGTGAATTCGGGGGGCTGAAAACCGGGGAGCTGTTTTTT CASSEFGGLKTGELFF
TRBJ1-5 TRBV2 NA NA TGTGCCAGCAGTGAGTCGGAGAGGGATCTTCAGCCCCAGCATTTT CASSESERDLQPQHF
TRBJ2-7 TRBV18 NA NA TGTGCCAGCTCACCGGCGCAGGGTGGTGGCGAGCAGTACTTC CASSPAQGGGEQYF
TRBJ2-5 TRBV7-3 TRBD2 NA TGTGCCAGCACCCCCGGGGGGTACCAAGAGACCCAGTACTTC CASTPGGYQETQYF
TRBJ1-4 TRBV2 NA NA TGTGCCAGCACCCCAGCGCAGGCCGGGGGGGAAAAACTGTTTTTT CASTPAQAGGEKLFF
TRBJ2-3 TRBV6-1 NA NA TGTGCCAGCATCTCTGGAGGGGGCACAGATACGCAGTATTTT CASISGGGTDTQYF
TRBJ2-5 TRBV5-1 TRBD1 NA TGCGCCAGCAGCCAGGGACAGTTACAAGAGACCCAGTACTTC CASSQGQLQETQYF
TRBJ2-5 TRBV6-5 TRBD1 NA TGTGCCAGCAGCGCCCCGGGACAGGGTTCTAGGACCCAGTACTTC CASSAPGQGSRTQYF
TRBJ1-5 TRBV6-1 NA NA TGTGCCAGCAACAAACCAGGGAACAATCAGCCCCAGCATTTT CASNKPGNNQPQHF
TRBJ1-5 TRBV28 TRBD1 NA TGTGCCAGCAGTCTACGACAGGGCTCTAGGAATCAGCCCCAGCATTTT CASSLRQGSRNQPQHF
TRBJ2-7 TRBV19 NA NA TGTGCCAGTAGTAGAAACAGGGATAGCGAGCAGTACTTC CASSRNRDSEQYF
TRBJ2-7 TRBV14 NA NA TGTGCCAGCAGCAGCCCCTCCTACGAGCAGTACTTC CASSSPSYEQYF
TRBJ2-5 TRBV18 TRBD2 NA TGTGCCAGCTCACCTGGGACTAGCGGGAGTGGCCAAGAGACCCAGTACTTC CASSPGTSGSGQETQYF
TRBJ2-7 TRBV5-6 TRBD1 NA TGTGCCAGCAGCTTGGGCAGGGGGCTCTACAAGCAGTACTTC CASSLGRGLYKQYF
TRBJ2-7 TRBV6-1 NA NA TGTGCCAGCAGTGAAATAACAGGGTTCTCCTACGAGCAGTACTTC CASSEITGFSYEQYF
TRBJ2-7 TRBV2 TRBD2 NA TGTGCCAGCACTACAGGACTAGCGGGAGAGTACGAGCAGTACTTC CASTTGLAGEYEQYF
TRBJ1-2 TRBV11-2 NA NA TGTGCCAGCAGCTTAGGAGCTAACTATGGCTACACCTTC CASSLGANYGYTF
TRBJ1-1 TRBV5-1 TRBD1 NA TGCGCCAGCAGCCCAGGGGGCTCGGACACTGAAGCTTTCTTT CASSPGGSDTEAFF
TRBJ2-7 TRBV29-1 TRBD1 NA TGCAGCGTTGTCATTCCTTCCCGACAGGGGAGTGACGAGCAGTACTTC CSVVIPSRQGSDEQYF